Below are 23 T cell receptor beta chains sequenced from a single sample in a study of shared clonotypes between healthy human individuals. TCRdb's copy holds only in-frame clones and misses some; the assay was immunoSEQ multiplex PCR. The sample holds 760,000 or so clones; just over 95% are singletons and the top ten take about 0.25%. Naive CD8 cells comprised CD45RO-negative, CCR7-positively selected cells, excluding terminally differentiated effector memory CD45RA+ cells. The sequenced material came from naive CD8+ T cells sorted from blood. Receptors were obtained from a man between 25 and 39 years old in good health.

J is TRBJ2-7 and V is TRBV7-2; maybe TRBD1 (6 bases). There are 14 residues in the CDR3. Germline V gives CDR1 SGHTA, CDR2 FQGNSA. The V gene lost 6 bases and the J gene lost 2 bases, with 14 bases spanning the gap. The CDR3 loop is CASRDRDTTYEQYF. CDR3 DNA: TGTGCCAGCAGAGACCGGGACACAACCTACGAGCAGTACTTC.

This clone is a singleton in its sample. The CDR3 nucleotides read TGTGCCAGCAGCCCAGGTCTTTCGAACACTGAAGCTTTCTTT. Amino acid sequence: CASSPGLSNTEAFF. This chain connects TRBV7-9 to TRBJ1-1; D uncertain. From germline, CDR1 is SEHNR and CDR2 FQNEAQ (reference sequence). V was trimmed by 5 bases and J by 1 base, leaving 11 bases between them. CDR3 length: 14 residues.

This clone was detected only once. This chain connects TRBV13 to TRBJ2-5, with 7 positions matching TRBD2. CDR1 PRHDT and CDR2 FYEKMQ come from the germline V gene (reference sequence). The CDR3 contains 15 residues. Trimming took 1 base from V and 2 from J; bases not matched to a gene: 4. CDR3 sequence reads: CASSLEAGPQETQYF. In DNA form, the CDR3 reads TGTGCCAGCAGCTTAGAAGCGGGGCCACAAGAGACCCAGTACTTC.

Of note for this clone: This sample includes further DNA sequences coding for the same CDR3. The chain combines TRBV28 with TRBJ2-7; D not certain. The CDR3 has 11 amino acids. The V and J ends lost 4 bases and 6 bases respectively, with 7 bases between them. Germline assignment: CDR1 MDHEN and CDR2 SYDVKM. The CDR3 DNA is TGTGCCAGCAGTTCACTCGGCGAGCAGTACTTC. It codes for CASSSLGEQYF.

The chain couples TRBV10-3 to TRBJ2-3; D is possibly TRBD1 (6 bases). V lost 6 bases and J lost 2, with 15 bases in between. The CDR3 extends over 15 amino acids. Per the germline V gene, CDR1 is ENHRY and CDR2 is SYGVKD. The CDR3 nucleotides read TGTGCCATCAGACAGGGTGTCGGTTTCACAGATACGCAGTATTTT. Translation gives CAIRQGVGFTDTQYF.

In nucleotides, the CDR3 is TGTGCCAGCTCACCGCCGACAGGGGGGGCGGTGGAGACCCAGTACTTC. Translated: CASSPPTGGAVETQYF. The genes are TRBV18 and TRBJ2-5; TRBD1 matches 9 bases. The trim removed 3 bases at V and 5 bases at J, leaving 10 bases unmatched. The CDR3 loop spans 16 amino acids. CDR1 is KGHSH and CDR2 is LQKENI in the germline V gene.

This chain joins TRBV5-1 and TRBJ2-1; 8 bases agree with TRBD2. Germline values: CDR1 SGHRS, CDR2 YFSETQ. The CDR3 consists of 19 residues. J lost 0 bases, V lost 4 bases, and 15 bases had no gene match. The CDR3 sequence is CASSAISGAVLSSYNEQFF. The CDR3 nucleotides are TGCGCCAGCAGCGCGATTAGCGGGGCCGTCTTAAGCTCCTACAATGAGCAGTTCTTC.

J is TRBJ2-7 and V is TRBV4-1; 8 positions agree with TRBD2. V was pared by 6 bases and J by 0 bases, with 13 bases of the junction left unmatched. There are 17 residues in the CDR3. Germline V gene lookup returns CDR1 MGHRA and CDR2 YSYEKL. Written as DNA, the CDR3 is TGCGCCAGCAGTTATACGAGTAGCGGGACCAGCTCCTACGAGCAGTACTTC. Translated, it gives CASSYTSSGTSSYEQYF.

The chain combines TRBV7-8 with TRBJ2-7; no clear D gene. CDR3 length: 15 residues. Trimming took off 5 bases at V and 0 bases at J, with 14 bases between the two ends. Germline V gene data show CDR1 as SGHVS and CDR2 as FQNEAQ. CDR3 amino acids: CASSLLSGASYEQYF. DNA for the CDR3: TGTGCCAGCAGCCTCCTTAGTGGAGCCTCCTACGAGCAGTACTTC.

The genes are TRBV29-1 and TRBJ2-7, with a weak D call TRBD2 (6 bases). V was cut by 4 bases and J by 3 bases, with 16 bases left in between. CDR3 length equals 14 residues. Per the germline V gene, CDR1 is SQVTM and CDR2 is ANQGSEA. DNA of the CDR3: TGCAGCGTTGTAGGTTCTAGCGTAGGCTACGAGCAGTACTTC. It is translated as CSVVGSSVGYEQYF.

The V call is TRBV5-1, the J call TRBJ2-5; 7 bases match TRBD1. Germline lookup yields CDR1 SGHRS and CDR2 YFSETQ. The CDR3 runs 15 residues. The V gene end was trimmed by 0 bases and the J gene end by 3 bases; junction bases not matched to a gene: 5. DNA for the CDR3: TGCGCCAGCAGCTTGGCAATCAGGGGGAAAGAGACCCAGTACTTC. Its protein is CASSLAIRGKETQYF.

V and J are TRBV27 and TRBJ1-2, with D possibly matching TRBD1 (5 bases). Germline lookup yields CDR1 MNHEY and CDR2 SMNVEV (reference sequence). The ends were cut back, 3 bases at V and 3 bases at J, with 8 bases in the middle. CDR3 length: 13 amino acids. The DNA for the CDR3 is TGTGCCAGCAGTTTCCAGGGAGACTATGGCTACACCTTC. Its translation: CASSFQGDYGYTF.

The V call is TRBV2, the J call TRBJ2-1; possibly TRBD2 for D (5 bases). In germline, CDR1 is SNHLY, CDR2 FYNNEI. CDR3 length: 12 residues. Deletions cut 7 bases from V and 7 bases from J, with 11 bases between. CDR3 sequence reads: CASNGGGNEQFF. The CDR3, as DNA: TGTGCCAGCAATGGCGGCGGGAATGAGCAGTTCTTC.

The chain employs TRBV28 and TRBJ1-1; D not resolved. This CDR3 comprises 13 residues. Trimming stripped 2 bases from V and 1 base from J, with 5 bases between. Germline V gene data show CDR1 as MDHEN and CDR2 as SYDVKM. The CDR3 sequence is CASSLAANTEAFF. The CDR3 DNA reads TGTGCCAGCAGTTTAGCAGCGAACACTGAAGCTTTCTTT.

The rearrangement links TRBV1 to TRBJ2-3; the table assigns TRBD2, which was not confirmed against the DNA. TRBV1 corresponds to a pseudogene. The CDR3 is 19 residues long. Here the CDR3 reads CTSSHPTSSGTTSRYTQYF. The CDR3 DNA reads TGCACCAGCAGCCACCCCACTTCATCCGGGACTACCTCCAGATATACGCAGTATTTT.

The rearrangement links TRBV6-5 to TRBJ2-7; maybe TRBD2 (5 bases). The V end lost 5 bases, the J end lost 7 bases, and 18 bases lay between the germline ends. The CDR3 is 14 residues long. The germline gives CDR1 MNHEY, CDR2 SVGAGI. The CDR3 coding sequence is TGTGCCAGCAGTCCGGATGGGAGAAGCCTGGAGCAGTACTTC. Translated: CASSPDGRSLEQYF.

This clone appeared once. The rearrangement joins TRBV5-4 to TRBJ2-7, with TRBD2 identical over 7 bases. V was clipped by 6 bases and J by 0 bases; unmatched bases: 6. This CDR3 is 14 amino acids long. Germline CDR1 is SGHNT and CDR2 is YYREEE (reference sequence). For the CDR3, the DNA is TGTGCCAGCACCGCTAGCGGAACCTCCTACGAGCAGTACTTC. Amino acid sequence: CASTASGTSYEQYF.

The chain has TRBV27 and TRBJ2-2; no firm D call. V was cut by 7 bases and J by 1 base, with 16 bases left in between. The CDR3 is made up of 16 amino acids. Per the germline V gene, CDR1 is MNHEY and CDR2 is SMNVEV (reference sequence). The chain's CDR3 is CASKFGSGLNTGELFF. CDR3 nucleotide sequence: TGTGCCAGCAAGTTCGGGTCCGGCTTGAACACCGGGGAGCTGTTTTTT.

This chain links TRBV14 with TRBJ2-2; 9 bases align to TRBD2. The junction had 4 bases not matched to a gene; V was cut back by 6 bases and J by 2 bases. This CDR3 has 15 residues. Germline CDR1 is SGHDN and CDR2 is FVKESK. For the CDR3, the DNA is TGTGCCAGCAGGCGACTAGCGGATAACACCGGGGAGCTGTTTTTT. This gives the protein CASRRLADNTGELFF.

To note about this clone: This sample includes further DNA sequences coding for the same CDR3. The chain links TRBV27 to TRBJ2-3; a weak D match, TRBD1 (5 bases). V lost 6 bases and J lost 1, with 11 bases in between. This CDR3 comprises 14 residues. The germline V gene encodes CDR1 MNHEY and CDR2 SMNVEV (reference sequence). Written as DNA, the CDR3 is TGTGCCAGCAGGCGGCAGGGTGGCACAGATACGCAGTATTTT. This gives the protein CASRRQGGTDTQYF.

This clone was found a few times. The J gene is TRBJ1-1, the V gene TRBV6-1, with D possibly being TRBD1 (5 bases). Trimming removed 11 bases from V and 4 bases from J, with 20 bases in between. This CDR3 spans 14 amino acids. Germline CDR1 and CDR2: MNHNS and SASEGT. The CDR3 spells CACNTEGLGTEAFF. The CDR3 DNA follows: TGTGCCTGCAACACCGAGGGGCTTGGCACTGAAGCTTTCTTT.

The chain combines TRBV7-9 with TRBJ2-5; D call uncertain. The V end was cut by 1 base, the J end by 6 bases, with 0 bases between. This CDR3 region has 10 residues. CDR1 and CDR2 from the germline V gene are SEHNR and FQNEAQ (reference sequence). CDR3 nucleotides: TGTGCCAGCAGCTTAGAGACCCAGTACTTC. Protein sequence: CASSLETQYF. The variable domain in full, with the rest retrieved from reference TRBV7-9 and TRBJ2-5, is DTGVSQNPRHKITKRGQNVTFRCDPISEHNRLYWYRQTLGQGPEFLTYFQNEAQLEKSRLLSDRFSAERPKGSFSTLEIQRTEQGDSAMYLCASSLETQYFGPGTRLLVL.

DNA of the CDR3: TGCAGCGTGGGGGCCGTGGGGCCACCCTACGAGCAGTACTTC. This encodes CSVGAVGPPYEQYF. The chain carries TRBV29-1 and TRBJ2-7; D might be TRBD1 (6 bases). From germline, CDR1 is SQVTM and CDR2 ANQGSEA. V lost 6 bases and J 2 bases, leaving 17 bases between the germline ends. The CDR3 length is 14 residues.